These 2 T cell receptor beta chains originate from one sample sequenced in a study of technical replicates of blood from several donors (dated by TCRdb to about 2017). The library was prepared using the immunoSEQ multiplex PCR assay. Imported from immuneACCESS, the table was reduced by TCRdb to in-frame sequences with V and J called. These copies leave out some clones; in studies compared against another copy, an unresolved V gene accounts for under half, and the cause of the remainder is not known. In all, the sample holds fewer than 110,000 clones, and nearly 96% of those were seen once. Of the sample, approximately 0.2% is held by the ten largest clones. The sample taken for sequencing was T cells isolated from PBMCs. The receptors here all came from a human donor in good health.

The chain recombines TRBV5-4 with TRBJ1-2; D gene unclear. This CDR3 contains 14 residues. Germline CDR1 is SGHNT and CDR2 is YYREEE (reference sequence). Trimming pared 0 bases from V and 0 bases from J, leaving 6 bases between. CDR3 bases: TGTGCCAGCAGCTTGGGGCAGGCTAACTATGGCTACACCTTC. Translating it yields CASSLGQANYGYTF. Based on the CDR3 plus reference TRBV5-4 and TRBJ1-2, the full variable domain is ETGVTQSPTHLIKTRGQQVTLRCSSQSGHNTVSWYQQALGQGPQFIFQYYREEENGRGNFPPRFSGLQFPNYSSELNVNALELDDSALYLCASSLGQANYGYTFGSGTRLTVV.

The CDR3 bases are TGCAGCGTCCTCCGGACAGGGTATAACGAGCAGTACTTC. The encoded protein is CSVLRTGYNEQYF. V and J are TRBV29-1 and TRBJ2-7, with 8 bases that match TRBD1. The V gene end was trimmed by 6 bases and the J gene end by 5 bases; junction bases not matched to a gene: 9. Germline CDR1 is SQVTM and CDR2 is ANQGSEA. The CDR3 is 13 residues long.